The 9 T cell receptor beta chains listed next were all sequenced from one sample in a study of CD8+ T cells in alopecia areata. As to treatment: oral pan-JAK inhibitor, 5-10 mg twice daily. Reverse transcribed after extraction, RNA yielded cDNA as the sequencing template. Only in-frame clones appear in the TCRdb table, and some are missing; sequencing was by immunoSEQ multiplex PCR. This table has over 250,000 clones, roughly 60% appearing once. Sequencing was performed on CD4+ T cells sorted from blood, taken between weeks 51 and 54, from a patient treated with tofacitinib. Receptor source: a human donor with alopecia areata.

This rearrangement joins TRBV7-6 to TRBJ2-6; unclear D gene. The V end was cut by 5 bases, the J end by 2 bases, with 10 bases between. This CDR3 comprises 15 residues. In germline, CDR1 is SGHVS, CDR2 FNYEAQ. This CDR3 reads CASSPRWAGANVLTF. The DNA of the CDR3 is TGTGCCAGCAGCCCCAGGTGGGCTGGGGCCAACGTCCTGACTTTC.

The J gene is TRBJ2-7, the V gene TRBV5-1; 7 bases align to TRBD1. V was clipped by 1 base and J by 4 bases; unmatched bases: 8. Looked up from germline, CDR1 is SGHRS and CDR2 is YFSETQ. The CDR3 is 15 residues long. The CDR3 sequence: CASSLRGQRNYEQYF. CDR3 sequence (DNA): TGCGCCAGCAGCTTGAGGGGACAGCGGAATTACGAGCAGTACTTC.

The CDR3 region is CAWSVPGQGSYGYTF. For the CDR3, the DNA is TGTGCCTGGAGTGTACCGGGACAAGGCAGCTATGGCTACACCTTC. The chain is built from TRBV30 and TRBJ1-2, with D possibly TRBD1 on 6 matching bases. V lost 0 bases to trimming and J lost 4 bases, with 15 bases between them. Germline assignment: CDR1 GTSNPN and CDR2 SVGIG (reference sequence). This CDR3 has 15 amino acids.

The chain joins TRBV30 to TRBJ2-7, with 9 bases matching TRBD2. The V and J ends lost 6 bases and 2 bases, in that order; junction bases with no gene match: 5. CDR3 length: 13 residues. The germline V gene encodes CDR1 GTSNPN and CDR2 SVGIG (reference sequence). For the CDR3, the DNA is TGTGCCTGCCTTGCGGGGGGGCCCTACGAGCAGTACTTC. The encoded protein is CACLAGGPYEQYF. Full variable domain (remainder filled in from reference TRBV30 and TRBJ2-7): SQTIHQWPATLVQPVGSPLSLECTVEGTSNPNLYWYRQAAGRGLQLLFYSVGIGQISSEVPQNLSASRPQDRQFILSSKKLLLSDSGFYLCACLAGGPYEQYFGPGTRLTVT.

This clone showed up just a few times. The chain carries TRBV6-5 and TRBJ2-5, with unresolved D. The CDR3 loop spans 14 amino acids. Deletions cut 2 bases from V and 0 bases from J, with 7 bases between. Germline V gene lookup returns CDR1 MNHEY and CDR2 SVGAGI. As DNA, the CDR3 is TGTGCCAGCAGTTACGACTTGTACCAAGAGACCCAGTACTTC. This sequence encodes CASSYDLYQETQYF.

The V call is TRBV29-1, the J call TRBJ1-5; TRBD1 is a possible D gene (5 bases). The CDR3 has 12 amino acids. Per the germline V gene, CDR1 is SQVTM and CDR2 is ANQGSEA. The V gene lost 6 bases and the J gene lost 0 bases, with 6 bases spanning the gap. The CDR3, as DNA: TGCAGCGTACAGGCTAGCAATCAGCCCCAGCATTTT. Translated: CSVQASNQPQHF.

This chain uses TRBV30 with TRBJ1-5; 9 bases agree with TRBD1. V was clipped by 0 bases and J by 7 bases; unmatched bases: 7. CDR3 size: 15 residues. Germline V gene lookup returns CDR1 GTSNPN and CDR2 SVGIG (reference sequence). DNA of the CDR3: TGTGCCTGGAGTGTACTACAGGGGGCTCACCAGCCCCAGCATTTT. It yields the protein CAWSVLQGAHQPQHF.

The chain employs TRBV9 and TRBJ1-6; D perhaps matches TRBD1 (6 bases). V gave up 0 bases and J gave up 10 bases, with 11 bases separating them. There are 14 residues in the CDR3. Germline assignment: CDR1 SGDLS and CDR2 YYNGEE. CDR3 region: CASSVGGAGSPLHF. The CDR3 DNA reads TGTGCCAGCAGCGTAGGGGGGGCTGGATCACCCCTCCACTTT.

This chain uses TRBV2 with TRBJ1-5, with TRBD1 matching over 9 bases. Germline CDR1 SNHLY, CDR2 FYNNEI. The CDR3 covers 14 residues. The V segment lost 4 bases and the J segment 7 bases; nucleotides outside the gene matches: 5. This chain's CDR3 is CASSGDREYQPQHF. The CDR3 nucleotides read TGTGCCAGCAGTGGGGACAGGGAATACCAGCCCCAGCATTTT.